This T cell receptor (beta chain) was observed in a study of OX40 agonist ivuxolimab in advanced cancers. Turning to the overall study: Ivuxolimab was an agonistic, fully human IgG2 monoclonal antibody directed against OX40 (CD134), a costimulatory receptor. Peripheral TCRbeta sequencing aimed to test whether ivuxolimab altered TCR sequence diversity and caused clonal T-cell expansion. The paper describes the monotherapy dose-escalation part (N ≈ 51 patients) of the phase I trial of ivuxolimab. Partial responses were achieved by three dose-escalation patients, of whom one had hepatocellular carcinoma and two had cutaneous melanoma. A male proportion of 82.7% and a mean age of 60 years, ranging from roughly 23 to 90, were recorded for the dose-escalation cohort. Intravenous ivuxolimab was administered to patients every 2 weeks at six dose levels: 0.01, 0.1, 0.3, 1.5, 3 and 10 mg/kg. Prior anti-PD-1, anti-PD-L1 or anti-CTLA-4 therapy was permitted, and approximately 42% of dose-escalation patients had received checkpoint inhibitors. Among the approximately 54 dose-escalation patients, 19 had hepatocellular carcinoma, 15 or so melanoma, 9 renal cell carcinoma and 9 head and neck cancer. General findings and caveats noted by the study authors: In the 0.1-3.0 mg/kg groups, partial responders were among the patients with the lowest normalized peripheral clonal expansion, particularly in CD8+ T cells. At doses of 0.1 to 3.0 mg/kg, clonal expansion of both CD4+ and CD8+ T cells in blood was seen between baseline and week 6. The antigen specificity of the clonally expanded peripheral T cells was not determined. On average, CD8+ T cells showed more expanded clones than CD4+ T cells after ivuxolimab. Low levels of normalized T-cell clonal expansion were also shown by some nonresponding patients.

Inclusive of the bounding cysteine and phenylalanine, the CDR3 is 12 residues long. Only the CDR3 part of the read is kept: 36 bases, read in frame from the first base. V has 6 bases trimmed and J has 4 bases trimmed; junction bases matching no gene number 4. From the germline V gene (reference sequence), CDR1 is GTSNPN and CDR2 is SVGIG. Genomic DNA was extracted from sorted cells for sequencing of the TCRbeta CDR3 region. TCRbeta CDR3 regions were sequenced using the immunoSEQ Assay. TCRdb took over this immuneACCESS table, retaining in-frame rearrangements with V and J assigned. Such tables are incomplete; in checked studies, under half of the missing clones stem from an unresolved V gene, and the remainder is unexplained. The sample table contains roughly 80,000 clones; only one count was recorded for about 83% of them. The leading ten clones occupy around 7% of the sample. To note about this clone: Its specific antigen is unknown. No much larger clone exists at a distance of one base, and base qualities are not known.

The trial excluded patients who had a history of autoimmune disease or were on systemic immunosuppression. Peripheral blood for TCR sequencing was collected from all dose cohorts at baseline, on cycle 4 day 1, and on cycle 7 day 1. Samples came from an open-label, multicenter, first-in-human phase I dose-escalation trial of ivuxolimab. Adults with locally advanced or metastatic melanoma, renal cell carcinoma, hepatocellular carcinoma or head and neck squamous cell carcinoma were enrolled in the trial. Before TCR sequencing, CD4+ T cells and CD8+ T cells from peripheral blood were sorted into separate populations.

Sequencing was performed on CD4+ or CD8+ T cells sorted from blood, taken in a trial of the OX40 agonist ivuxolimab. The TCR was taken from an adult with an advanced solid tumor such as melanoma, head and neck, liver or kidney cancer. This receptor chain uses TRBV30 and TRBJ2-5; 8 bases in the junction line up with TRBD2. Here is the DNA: TGTGCCTGCGGGGGGGGGTTAGAGACCCAGTACTTC. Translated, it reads CACGGGLETQYF. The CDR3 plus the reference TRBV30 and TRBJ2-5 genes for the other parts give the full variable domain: SQTIHQWPATLVQPVGSPLSLECTVEGTSNPNLYWYRQAAGRGLQLLFYSVGIGQISSEVPQNLSASRPQDRQFILSSKKLLLSDSGFYLCACGGGLETQYFGPGTRLLVL.